This TCR beta chain emerged from a study of CD8+CD57+ T cells in acquired aplastic anemia. General observations from the study: No significant difference in CD8+ Simpson's diversity was found between patients and controls. Patients shared 25 to 35 CD8+ CDR3 sequences with controls.

Unmatched junction bases numbered 10, after V lost 6 bases and J lost 7 bases. Germline loops: CDR1 SNHLY, CDR2 FYNNEI. The CDR3 consists of 15 residues. Genomic DNA served as template for TCR beta VDJ and CDR3 profiling. MiXCR, run by TCRdb on the reads, gives a single entry per CDR3 protein. The data show 150,000 to 200,000 distinct CDR3 sequences, 48% seen once. About this clonotype itself: Its antigen is unknown.

All sequencing subjects had displayed CD8+CD57+ cell expansion on flow cytometry. Blood was sampled before the patients had received any therapy. The sample comprised sorted CD4+, CD8+, or CD8+CD57+ T cells (not recorded which) from PBMCs. This clonotype was obtained from a human donor with aplastic anemia. This chain joins TRBV2 and TRBJ1-4; TRBD1 aligns across 8 bases. CDR3 nucleotides: TGTGCCAGCAGGCGTCCCGGGACAGGCCTTGAAAAACTGTTTTTT. Its protein product is CASRRPGTGLEKLFF.